This T cell receptor beta chain is drawn from a study of blood T cell repertoires in COVID-19. Seattle cases were enrolled at active infection and followed longitudinally. Data came from immunoSEQ multiplex PCR; TCRdb stores just in-frame clones and leaves some out. The profile shows 150,000 or so clones, approximately 83% of them singletons. The germline V gene encodes CDR1 MGHRA and CDR2 YSYEKL. There are 17 residues in the CDR3. Germline trimming cut 1 base from V and 5 bases from J; bases unmatched to any gene: 7. This TCR was sampled from a woman aged 60-70 years with COVID-19, enrolled during active disease. The chain combines TRBV4-1 with TRBJ2-2; TRBD2 matches 10 bases. Source material: peripheral blood. The CDR3 protein is CASSQGVSGGPTGELFF. CDR3 sequence (DNA): TGCGCCAGCAGCCAAGGGGTTAGCGGGGGGCCTACCGGGGAGCTGTTTTTT.